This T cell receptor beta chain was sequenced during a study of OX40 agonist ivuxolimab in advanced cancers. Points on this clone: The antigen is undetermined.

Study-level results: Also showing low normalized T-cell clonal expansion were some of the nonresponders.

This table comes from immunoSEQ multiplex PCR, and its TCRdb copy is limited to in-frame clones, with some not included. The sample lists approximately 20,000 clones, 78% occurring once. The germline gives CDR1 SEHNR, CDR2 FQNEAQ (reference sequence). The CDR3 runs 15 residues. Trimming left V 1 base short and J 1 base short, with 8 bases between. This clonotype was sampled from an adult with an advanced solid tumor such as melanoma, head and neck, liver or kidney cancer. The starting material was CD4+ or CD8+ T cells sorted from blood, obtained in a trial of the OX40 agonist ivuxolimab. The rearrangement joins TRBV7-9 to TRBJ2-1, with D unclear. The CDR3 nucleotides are TGTGCCAGCAGCTTAGGTTCATCTTCCTACAATGAGCAGTTCTTC. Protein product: CASSLGSSSYNEQFF.